This TCR beta chain was sequenced during a study of T cells in Graves' hyperthyroidism and ophthalmopathy. Study-level points and caveats: In simple terms, a model built on 13 V-J features told ophthalmopathy apart from stable hyperthyroidism. Blood also carried most thyroid clonotypes expanded above 0.001.

Germline CDR1 SEHNR, CDR2 FQNEAQ (reference sequence). V was trimmed by 5 bases and J by 9 bases, leaving 20 bases between them. This CDR3 comprises 16 residues. Comment on this clonotype: Antigen unknown.

Reasons for excluding patients were uncontrolled infection, other autoimmune disease, pregnancy or lactation. Together with thyroid ultrasound, orbital computed tomography, serum thyroxine and TRAb, clinical symptoms were used for diagnoses. Amplification of TCR beta CDR3 regions used RNA as the template. RT-PCR in the first round (using the HTBI primer set) targeted the TCR CDR3. TCRdb redid the calling of the multiplex PCR reads with MiXCR, one entry per CDR3 protein. Found here are around 420,000 distinct CDR3 sequences, 15% to 19% of them singletons; the top ten hold roughly 8%. The specimen sequenced was blood. The sequence derives from a woman younger than 35 with Graves' hyperthyroidism. The J gene is TRBJ1-6, the V gene TRBV7-9, with a possible D match to TRBD1 (6 bases). This chain's CDR3 is CASSIQGPTLSSPLHF. CDR3 DNA sequence: TGTGCCAGCAGCATACAGGGCCCTACTCTGTCTTCACCCCTCCACTTT.